This entry features one TCR beta chain sequence. Its specificity is unknown. The data derive from a study of PD-1 blockade in classical Hodgkin lymphoma. Study details: Every 2 weeks, patients had 3 mg/kg nivolumab intravenously.

TCRdb's copy holds only in-frame clones and misses some; the assay was immunoSEQ multiplex PCR. The sample lists some 14,000 clones, roughly 84% occurring once. Study findings and constraints: Reported findings placed baseline TCR diversity lower in newly diagnosed patients (compared with healthy donors).

V lost 0 bases and J 4 bases, leaving 17 bases between the germline ends. CDR3 length: 18 residues. Autologous stem cell transplantation was followed by relapse in every patient, and brentuximab vedotin exposure varied. This chain uses TRBV5-7 with TRBJ1-6, with a possible D match to TRBD1 (5 bases). TRBV5-7 is sorted into the ORF group, with uncertain function. The sample was peripheral blood mononuclear cells (PBMCs), taken at baseline. This TCR was sampled from a human donor with classical Hodgkin lymphoma. The CDR3 DNA sequence: TGTGCCAGCAGCTTGGGGCAGCTAGCGTGGGGGTATAATTCACCCCTCCACTTT. Its translation is CASSLGQLAWGYNSPLHF.